These 32 T cell receptor beta chains came from one sample sequenced in a study of identical twins. TCRdb ran MiXCR on the 5' RACE reads and lists one entry per CDR3 protein. The sample shows approximately 500,000 distinct CDR3 sequences, around 15% of them seen only once. The sample was also reused in another study, on yellow fever vaccine responses in identical twins.

Material: CD4+ T cells sorted from blood. Receptor source: a woman between 18 and 29 years old in good health.

The chain combines TRBV5-1 with TRBJ2-3; TRBD2 matches at 8 bases. Trimming took 0 bases from V and 6 from J; bases not matched to a gene: 12. CDR1 and CDR2 (germline): SGHRS, YFSETQ. The CDR3 extends over 17 amino acids. The CDR3: CASSLELLAAAGDTQYF. CDR3 coding DNA: TGCGCCAGCAGCTTGGAGCTACTAGCGGCGGCGGGGGATACGCAGTATTTT. The full variable domain, rest sourced from reference TRBV5-1 and TRBJ2-3, is KAGVTQTPRYLIKTRGQQVTLSCSPISGHRSVSWYQQTPGQGLQFLFEYFSETQRNKGNFPGRFSGRQFSNSRSEMNVSTLELGDSALYLCASSLELLAAAGDTQYFGPGTRLTVL.

A few counts support this clonotype. The chain joins TRBV4-2 to TRBJ1-2; D possibly corresponds to TRBD1 (5 bases). The CDR3 runs to 14 residues. Germline V lookup: CDR1 LGHNA, CDR2 YNFKEQ. The ends were cut back, 0 bases at V and 2 bases at J, with 7 bases in the middle. The CDR3 DNA sequence: TGTGCCAGCAGCCAAGAAAAGGGGAACTATGGCTACACCTTC. Translation: CASSQEKGNYGYTF.

The rearrangement links TRBV20-1 to TRBJ1-1, with TRBD1 matching over 7 bases. Looked up from germline, CDR1 is DFQATT and CDR2 is SNEGSKA (reference sequence). The CDR3 has 14 residues. V shed 6 bases and J 8 bases; nucleotides not matched to a gene: 15. CDR3 in amino acids: CSARETGLHREAFF. CDR3 nucleotide sequence: TGCAGTGCCAGGGAGACAGGGTTGCATAGGGAAGCTTTCTTT.

This clonotype occurred a few times. The rearrangement uses TRBV18 and TRBJ1-1; D is undetermined. Germline values: CDR1 KGHSH, CDR2 LQKENI. Deletions cut 3 bases from V and 6 bases from J, with 14 bases between. This CDR3 comprises 14 residues. CDR3 bases: TGTGCCAGCTCACCTCCTGGTGGGGTAGCTGAAGCTTTCTTT. Its translation is CASSPPGGVAEAFF. Using reference TRBV18 and TRBJ1-1 for the parts outside the CDR3, the full variable domain is NAGVMQNPRHLVRRRGQEARLRCSPMKGHSHVYWYRQLPEEGLKFMVYLQKENIIDESGMPKERFSAEFPKEGPSILRIQQVVRGDSAAYFCASSPPGGVAEAFFGQGTRLTVV.

V and J are TRBV20-1 and TRBJ1-5; 10 positions match TRBD1. Germline-derived CDR1 and CDR2 are DFQATT and SNEGSKA (reference sequence). With V trimmed by 4 bases and J by 0 bases, 6 bases remained unmatched. The CDR3 extends over 16 amino acids. CDR3 loop: CSATGQGLYSNQPQHF. The CDR3 region has the DNA TGCAGTGCTACGGGACAGGGGCTTTATAGCAATCAGCCCCAGCATTTT.

This clonotype was detected a few times. The genes are TRBV5-6 and TRBJ2-2, with TRBD1 matching 7 bases. Per the germline V gene, CDR1 is SGHDT and CDR2 is YYEEEE. This CDR3 comprises 15 residues. V trimming: 3 bases; J trimming: 5 bases; junction bases outside the gene matches: 7. CDR3 residues: CASSSTGVATGELFF. The CDR3 DNA reads TGTGCCAGCAGCTCAACAGGGGTGGCGACCGGGGAGCTGTTTTTT.

The chain carries TRBV3-1 and TRBJ2-7; TRBD2 agrees at 13 bases. This CDR3 is built from 17 residues. V trimming: 4 bases; J trimming: 2 bases; junction bases outside the gene matches: 8. CDR1 is LGHDT and CDR2 is YNNKEL in the germline V gene (reference sequence). The CDR3, as DNA: TGTGCCAGCAGCCCCGGACTAGCGGGAGAATTCGCCTACGAGCAGTACTTC. Translating gives CASSPGLAGEFAYEQYF.

This clonotype has a handful of counts. The chain uses TRBV2 and TRBJ2-1, with D possibly TRBD2 on 5 matching bases. CDR1 is SNHLY and CDR2 is FYNNEI in the germline V gene. The V end lost 5 bases, the J end lost 9 bases, and 20 bases lay between the germline ends. There are 15 residues in the CDR3. In DNA, the CDR3 is TGTGCCAGCAGTTTCCGTAGCGTAGGTGGTGGTGAGCAGTTCTTC. Amino acid sequence: CASSFRSVGGGEQFF. Variable domain in full (rest from reference TRBV2 and TRBJ2-1): EPEVTQTPSHQVTQMGQEVILRCVPISNHLYFYWYRQILGQKVEFLVSFYNNEISEKSEIFDDQFSVERPDGSNFTLKIRSTKLEDSAMYFCASSFRSVGGGEQFFGPGTRLTVL.

This clonotype turned up a few times. The chain carries TRBV7-4 and TRBJ2-5; D ambiguous. Trimming stripped 3 bases from V and 3 bases from J, with 17 bases between. The CDR3 length is 16 residues. From germline, CDR1 is SGHVT and CDR2 SQSDAQ. CDR3 DNA: TGTGCCAGCAGCTTGGGGATCAGTAAGACCAAAGAGACCCAGTACTTC. Amino acid sequence: CASSLGISKTKETQYF.

This clonotype was detected only a few times. V usage is TRBV6-5 and J usage is TRBJ2-3; the D call may be TRBD1 or TRBD2 (6 bases each). This CDR3 is built from 19 residues. CDR1 is MNHEY and CDR2 is SVGAGI in the germline V gene. V lost 0 bases and J lost 0, with 19 bases in between. The CDR3 loop reads CASSYSSGPQGGSTDTQYF. The CDR3 nucleotides are TGTGCCAGCAGTTACTCATCGGGCCCACAGGGAGGTAGCACAGATACGCAGTATTTT.

This clonotype was counted between two and nine times. This sequence joins TRBV5-1 and TRBJ1-6; weak D call: TRBD1 (6 bases). CDR1 is SGHRS, CDR2 YFSETQ, per germline. The CDR3 has 15 amino acids. With 3 bases removed from V and 7 bases from J, the gap between germline ends came to 14 bases. In nucleotides, the CDR3 is TGCGCCAGCAGCTCGGGAGGGGGGGACAATTCACCCCTCCACTTT. Its protein product is CASSSGGGDNSPLHF.

This clonotype has just a few counts. The gene calls are TRBV6-1 and TRBJ2-7; 13 nucleotides agree with TRBD2. The CDR3 totals 17 residues. Per the germline V gene, CDR1 is MNHNS and CDR2 is SASEGT. The V segment lost 6 bases and the J segment 2 bases; nucleotides outside the gene matches: 10. The CDR3 DNA sequence: TGTGCCAGCAGCCCCAACGGACTAGCGGGAGCACCCTACGAGCAGTACTTC. Encoded protein: CASSPNGLAGAPYEQYF.

V is TRBV10-3 and J is TRBJ1-6, with TRBD1 matching 7 bases. Germline lookup yields CDR1 ENHRY and CDR2 SYGVKD. The trim removed 5 bases at V and 8 bases at J, leaving 3 bases unmatched. The CDR3 spans 13 residues. The CDR3 sequence: CAISRTGDSPLHF. As DNA, the CDR3 is TGTGCCATCAGTAGGACAGGAGATTCACCCCTCCACTTT.

In this sample, this clonotype turned up a few times. The chain combines TRBV12-3 or TRBV12-4 with TRBJ1-4, with 7 nucleotides matching TRBD1. The CDR3 runs to 16 residues. Trimming cost V 3 bases and J 4 bases; bases outside gene matches: 8. The CDR3 sequence: CASSLSQGLSNEKLFF. The CDR3 DNA sequence: TGTGCCAGCAGTTTGTCACAGGGGCTGAGTAATGAAAAACTGTTTTTT.

This chain joins TRBV5-1 and TRBJ2-2; TRBD1 aligns across 7 bases. J was trimmed by 4 bases and V by 0 bases; bases with no gene match: 6. Per the germline V gene, CDR1 is SGHRS and CDR2 is YFSETQ. The CDR3 has 16 residues. The CDR3 is CASSLEARQGTGELFF. Written as DNA, the CDR3 is TGCGCCAGCAGCTTGGAAGCGCGACAGGGCACCGGGGAGCTGTTTTTT.

The V and J genes are TRBV6-5 and TRBJ2-2; D not certain. Trimming shortened V by 8 bases and J by 0 bases, and 10 bases separated the two germline ends. In germline, CDR1 is MNHEY, CDR2 SVGAGI. The length of the CDR3 is 14 residues. The CDR3 DNA reads as TGTGCCAGCCGGTACACCACGAACACCGGGGAGCTGTTTTTT. It yields the protein CASRYTTNTGELFF.

The chain uses TRBV29-1 and TRBJ1-4, with D unclear. Trimming left V 6 bases short and J 3 bases short, with 14 bases between. The CDR3 sequence is 14 residues long. The germline gives CDR1 SQVTM, CDR2 ANQGSEA. The CDR3 sequence is CSVTIVGANEKLFF. The DNA for the CDR3 is TGCAGCGTGACCATCGTAGGCGCTAATGAAAAACTGTTTTTT.

The chain uses TRBV7-3 and TRBJ2-1; 10 bases align to TRBD2. The CDR3 runs 17 residues. Germline CDR1 and CDR2: SGHTA and FQGTGA. The V segment lost 5 bases and the J segment 4 bases; nucleotides outside the gene matches: 11. The CDR3 spells CASSPTPSSGGYNEQFF. The CDR3, as DNA: TGTGCCAGCAGCCCGACACCGTCTAGCGGGGGTTACAATGAGCAGTTCTTC.

The chain is built from TRBV28 and TRBJ2-1; D is undetermined. Trimming cost V 4 bases and J 2 bases, with 18 bases left between them. In germline, CDR1 is MDHEN, CDR2 SYDVKM. The CDR3 spans 17 residues. The CDR3 is CASSYGQGREAYNEQFF. The CDR3 DNA reads TGTGCCAGCAGTTATGGGCAAGGACGCGAAGCCTACAATGAGCAGTTCTTC.

The J gene is TRBJ2-3, the V gene TRBV12-3 or TRBV12-4; TRBD2 agrees at 12 bases. The ends lost 6 bases at V and 6 bases at J; junction bases unmatched: 7. The CDR3 is 15 residues long. DNA of the CDR3: TGTGCCAGCAGGTCTAGCGGGGGGGCCCGGGATACGCAGTATTTT. It codes for CASRSSGGARDTQYF.

This clonotype was counted only a few times. CDR3 nucleotide sequence: TGTGCCACCAGTGTCAAGGGGACTAACACCGGGGAGCTGTTTTTT. It specifies CATSVKGTNTGELFF. The genes are TRBV24-1 and TRBJ2-2, with D perhaps TRBD2 (6 bases). V was shortened by 5 bases and J by 2 bases, with 11 bases between the two germline ends. Looked up from germline, CDR1 is KGHDR and CDR2 is SFDVKD. The CDR3 extends over 15 amino acids.

A few counts support this clonotype. J is TRBJ2-3 and V is TRBV5-1; a weak D match, TRBD2 (6 bases). CDR3 size: 18 residues. The germline gives CDR1 SGHRS, CDR2 YFSETQ. Trimming pared 0 bases from V and 2 bases from J, leaving 19 bases between. CDR3 nucleotides: TGCGCCAGCAGCTTGGAGTGGAGGGGCGGCTCCTACACAGATACGCAGTATTTT. Amino acid sequence: CASSLEWRGGSYTDTQYF.

This clonotype has only a few counts. The chain joins TRBV20-1 to TRBJ2-1; no firm D call. This CDR3 spans 14 amino acids. CDR1 is DFQATT, CDR2 SNEGSKA, per germline (reference sequence). The V end lost 1 base, the J end lost 8 bases, and 15 bases lay between the germline ends. Here the CDR3 reads CSARGSALQHEQFF. The CDR3 DNA sequence: TGCAGTGCTAGAGGTAGTGCGCTACAACATGAGCAGTTCTTC.

Only a few counts were recorded for this clonotype. Here the CDR3 reads CASSLKGMAQYV. As DNA, the CDR3 is TGTGCCAGCAGTTTAAAGGGAATGGCGCAGTACGTC. The chain carries TRBV28 and TRBJ2-7; D uncertain. V was clipped by 2 bases and J by 9 bases, with 11 bases between them. The germline V gene has CDR1 MDHEN and CDR2 SYDVKM. The CDR3 has 12 residues.

The chain has TRBV5-1 and TRBJ2-7; TRBD1 matches 8 bases. CDR3 length equals 15 residues. Germline trimming cut 2 bases from V and 3 bases from J; bases unmatched to any gene: 7. Germline V lookup: CDR1 SGHRS, CDR2 YFSETQ. The CDR3 DNA reads as TGCGCCAGCAGCTTTACAGGGGGAAAAATCTACGAGCAGTACTTC. The encoded protein is CASSFTGGKIYEQYF.

The chain is built from TRBV7-6 and TRBJ2-7, with 13 bases fitting TRBD2. The length of the CDR3 is 15 residues. Germline V lookup: CDR1 SGHVS, CDR2 FNYEAQ. J gave up 3 bases and V 4 bases, and 3 bases lay outside the gene matches. CDR3 bases: TGTGCCAGCAGCTCCCGACTAGCGGGAGGCTACGAGCAGTACTTC. Its translation is CASSSRLAGGYEQYF.

The V and J genes are TRBV5-1 and TRBJ2-1; the D is unclear. The CDR3 runs to 14 residues. V lost 7 bases and J lost 9, with 20 bases in between. CDR1 is SGHRS, CDR2 YFSETQ, per germline. CDR3 nucleotides: TGCGCCAGCTCGCCCCCGGTAGAGTTTGGTGAGCAGTTCTTC. Amino acids: CASSPPVEFGEQFF.

A few counts support this clonotype. The chain uses TRBV6-1 and TRBJ2-5; D gene unclear. Trimming removed 6 bases from V and 2 bases from J, with 13 bases in between. This CDR3 has 14 amino acids. Germline V gives CDR1 MNHNS, CDR2 SASEGT. The CDR3 loop reads CASRPSREQETQYF. Here the CDR3 DNA reads TGTGCCAGCAGACCTTCAAGAGAACAAGAGACCCAGTACTTC.

The chain uses TRBV10-3 and TRBJ2-5; the D is unclear. Germline-derived CDR1 and CDR2 are ENHRY and SYGVKD. The CDR3 is 17 amino acids. Trimming took off 0 bases at V and 5 bases at J, with 19 bases between the two ends. Here the CDR3 DNA reads TGTGCCATCAGTGAGTCAACTCTCGGGTCCCTCGGTGAGACCCAGTACTTC. Translated: CAISESTLGSLGETQYF.

This chain links TRBV10-3 with TRBJ2-3; 9 positions agree with TRBD2. The CDR3 spans 18 residues. Germline V gene data show CDR1 as ENHRY and CDR2 as SYGVKD. The trim removed 5 bases at V and 2 bases at J, leaving 14 bases unmatched. The CDR3 DNA sequence: TGTGCCATCAGTTCCCCCATAAGCCTAGCGGGACCCACAGATACGCAGTATTTT. Its protein product is CAISSPISLAGPTDTQYF.

In its sample, this clonotype was seen a few times. V and J are TRBV20-1 and TRBJ1-5; D may be TRBD1 (5 bases). The germline V gene has CDR1 DFQATT and CDR2 SNEGSKA (reference sequence). CDR3 length: 13 amino acids. The V gene lost 3 bases and the J gene lost 4 bases, with 10 bases spanning the gap. DNA for the CDR3: TGCAGTGCTAGGGGAGGGGTTAATCAGCCCCAGCATTTT. Protein product: CSARGGVNQPQHF.

There are a few counts of this clonotype. The rearrangement uses TRBV11-1 and TRBJ2-3; no clear D. Trimming pared 5 bases from V and 6 bases from J, leaving 15 bases between. Germline V gives CDR1 SGHAT, CDR2 FQDESV (reference sequence). This CDR3 spans 14 amino acids. The CDR3 region has the DNA TGTGCCAGCAGCGCCCCCCAAGATGCCGATACGCAGTATTTT. Protein: CASSAPQDADTQYF.